This entry lists 30 T cell receptor beta chains sequenced from one sample in a study of cytomegalovirus exposure and HLA in healthy donors. This PCR relied on a set of 60 Vbeta primers and 13 Jbeta primers. Some clones are missing from TCRdb's copy, which holds only in-frame ones; the method was immunoSEQ multiplex PCR. The sample yields about 75,000 clones, roughly four fifths seen once. Sequencing input: PBMCs. All receptors derive from a man younger than 35 in good health and CMV-seronegative.

The rearrangement uses TRBV28 and TRBJ2-2, with D possibly matching TRBD1 (6 bases). The CDR3 runs to 16 residues. Germline CDR1 reads MDHEN; CDR2 reads SYDVKM. Trimming stripped 7 bases from V and 2 bases from J, with 17 bases between. CDR3 protein: CASTPGGRGNTGELFF. Here the CDR3 DNA reads TGTGCCAGCACCCCCGGCGGCAGGGGCAACACCGGGGAGCTGTTTTTT.

The V gene is TRBV6-5, the J gene TRBJ1-2, with TRBD1 identical over 7 bases. The CDR3 has 13 residues. Trimming took 8 bases from V and 0 from J; bases not matched to a gene: 3. Germline loops: CDR1 MNHEY, CDR2 SVGAGI. The CDR3 spells CASGTAANYGYTF. The CDR3 DNA is TGTGCCAGCGGGACAGCGGCTAACTATGGCTACACCTTC.

The chain carries TRBV6-5 and TRBJ1-3; possibly TRBD1 for D (5 bases). CDR1 MNHEY and CDR2 SVGAGI come from the germline V gene. Trimming removed 4 bases at V and 0 bases at J, with 13 bases between. This CDR3 has 16 residues. CDR3 bases: TGTGCCAGCAGTTCCTGGGGCTCTGCCTCTGGAAACACCATATATTTT. It codes for CASSSWGSASGNTIYF.

The rearrangement links TRBV10-2 to TRBJ1-1; no clear D gene. The CDR3 loop spans 16 amino acids. Germline values: CDR1 WSHSY, CDR2 SAAADI. The V and J ends lost 6 bases and 0 bases respectively, with 17 bases between them. Here the CDR3 reads CASRREVGLVNTEAFF. CDR3 bases: TGCGCCAGCAGACGCGAAGTCGGGTTGGTGAACACTGAAGCTTTCTTT.

The V and J genes are TRBV19 and TRBJ2-2, with a possible D match to TRBD1 (5 bases). Trimming pared 4 bases from V and 2 bases from J, leaving 17 bases between. The CDR3 runs to 17 residues. Germline V gene sequence: CDR1 LNHDA, CDR2 SQIVND (reference sequence). This chain's CDR3 is CASSSVGPMANTGELFF. As DNA, the CDR3 is TGTGCCAGTAGTAGCGTGGGGCCGATGGCAAACACCGGGGAGCTGTTTTTT.

The chain is built from TRBV9 and TRBJ2-7, with D possibly being TRBD1 (7 bases). CDR1 and CDR2 from the germline V gene are SGDLS and YYNGEE. V dropped 2 bases and J dropped 4 bases, with 16 bases sitting between them. The CDR3 covers 15 residues. This chain's CDR3 is CASSVSGGTGYEQYF. CDR3 DNA sequence: TGTGCCAGCAGCGTTTCAGGGGGGACCGGGTACGAGCAGTACTTC. Variable domain in full (rest from reference TRBV9 and TRBJ2-7): DSGVTQTPKHLITATGQRVTLRCSPRSGDLSVYWYQQSLDQGLQFLIQYYNGEERAKGNILERFSAQQFPDLHSELNLSSLELGDSALYFCASSVSGGTGYEQYFGPGTRLTVT.

V is TRBV10-1 and J is TRBJ1-1; TRBD1 agrees at 7 bases. Germline CDR1 reads WNHNN; CDR2 reads SYGVQD (reference sequence). The CDR3 totals 15 residues. The junction had 13 bases not matched to a gene; V was cut back by 9 bases and J by 3 bases. The CDR3 region has the DNA TGCGCCAGTCAGTGGTGGGGACAGCGGTACACTGAAGCTTTCTTT. Protein: CASQWWGQRYTEAFF.

With respect to this clone: A junction end diverges from the germline sequence, so it may reflect a read error. The V and J genes are TRBV2 and TRBJ2-7, with TRBD1 as a possible D gene (6 bases). This CDR3 region has 16 residues. Germline CDR1 is SNHLY and CDR2 is FYNNEI. DNA of the CDR3: TGTGCCAGCAGTGAGATTCTGGTCAACAGGGCGTACGGGCAGTACTTC. Translating gives CASSEILVNRAYGQYF.

The rearrangement joins TRBV7-3 to TRBJ2-1; the match to TRBD2 covers 11 bases. Germline V lookup: CDR1 SGHTA, CDR2 FQGTGA. The CDR3 loop spans 15 amino acids. V shed 6 bases and J 2 bases; nucleotides not matched to a gene: 3. As DNA, the CDR3 is TGTGCCAGCAGAGTAGCGGGGGGGCCCTACAATGAGCAGTTCTTC. Translating it yields CASRVAGGPYNEQFF.

This clone has just a few counts. This chain links TRBV11-2 with TRBJ2-2, with D possibly matching TRBD1 (6 bases). The CDR3 is made up of 17 amino acids. In germline, CDR1 is SGHAT, CDR2 FQNNGV. Deletions cut 0 bases from V and 6 bases from J, with 17 bases between. As DNA, the CDR3 is TGTGCCAGCAGCTTAGAGGGGGTAGGGGGTATAGCCGGGGAGCTGTTTTTT. Translated, it gives CASSLEGVGGIAGELFF.

CDR3 protein: CARQRGAPDTQYF. CDR3 in DNA: TGTGCCAGACAACGGGGGGCCCCAGATACGCAGTATTTT. The chain is built from TRBV27 and TRBJ2-3; possibly TRBD2 for D (7 bases). The V gene lost 9 bases and the J gene lost 4 bases, with 14 bases spanning the gap. Germline values: CDR1 MNHEY, CDR2 SMNVEV (reference sequence). CDR3 length: 13 residues.

The rearrangement uses TRBV19 and TRBJ2-7, with 8 bases identical to TRBD1. This CDR3 comprises 14 residues. The V gene's germline CDR1 is LNHDA and CDR2 SQIVND (reference sequence). V trimming: 4 bases; J trimming: 0 bases; junction bases outside the gene matches: 2. The CDR3: CASSRDRISYEQYF. The CDR3 nucleotides read TGTGCCAGTAGTAGGGACAGGATCTCCTACGAGCAGTACTTC.

The chain has TRBV7-9 and TRBJ1-2, with TRBD1 matching 9 bases. J lost 4 bases, V lost 5 bases, and 5 bases had no gene match. The CDR3 contains 14 residues. Germline V gene data show CDR1 as SEHNR and CDR2 as FQNEAQ (reference sequence). The CDR3 DNA follows: TGTGCCAGCAGCCGGACAGGGGCCGGCTATGGCTACACCTTC. Protein: CASSRTGAGYGYTF.

The chain links TRBV4-3 to TRBJ1-1; the D gene is possibly TRBD1 (6 bases). The ends were cut back, 1 base at V and 3 bases at J, with 12 bases in the middle. Germline V gene sequence: CDR1 LGHNA, CDR2 YSLEER. This CDR3 spans 15 amino acids. CDR3 coding DNA: TGCGCCAGCAGCCAAGGCCATGACAGGTACACTGAAGCTTTCTTT. Translation: CASSQGHDRYTEAFF.

In this sample, this clone turned up once. The rearrangement links TRBV4-1 to TRBJ1-2, with 7 bases lining up with TRBD1. This CDR3 spans 15 amino acids. V trimming: 1 base; J trimming: 0 bases; junction bases outside the gene matches: 2. Germline loops: CDR1 MGHRA, CDR2 YSYEKL. CDR3 bases: TGCGCCAGCAGCCAAGCAGGGGGTTCTAACTATGGCTACACCTTC. Protein sequence: CASSQAGGSNYGYTF.

The chain couples TRBV29-1 to TRBJ2-7, with D tentatively TRBD1 (5 bases). This CDR3 comprises 13 residues. The germline V gene has CDR1 SQVTM and CDR2 ANQGSEA. Trimming removed 6 bases from V and 3 bases from J, with 15 bases in between. CDR3 coding DNA: TGCAGCGTCCTCGACAGATTTGACTACGAGCAGTACTTC. Protein product: CSVLDRFDYEQYF.

The chain joins TRBV4-3 to TRBJ1-6; no clear D gene. Germline-derived CDR1 and CDR2 are LGHNA and YSLEER. The V end was cut by 0 bases, the J end by 7 bases, with 13 bases between. The CDR3 covers 16 residues. The CDR3 spells CASSQESLTNNSPLHF. CDR3 bases: TGCGCCAGCAGCCAAGAGTCGTTGACAAACAATTCACCCCTCCACTTT.

This clone occurred once. V gene TRBV28 combines with J gene TRBJ1-2; no reliable D call. This CDR3 has 12 residues. V lost 6 bases and J 0 bases, leaving 5 bases between the germline ends. Germline CDR1 is MDHEN and CDR2 is SYDVKM. CDR3 residues: CASRRANYGYTF. The CDR3 coding sequence is TGTGCCAGCAGACGCGCTAACTATGGCTACACCTTC.

Regarding this clone: Different DNA sequences within this sample yield the same CDR3. The chain recombines TRBV7-2 with TRBJ2-6; D possibly corresponds to TRBD2 (6 bases). V lost 5 bases and J lost 1, with 9 bases in between. The CDR3 is 15 amino acids. The germline gives CDR1 SGHTA, CDR2 FQGNSA. The CDR3, as DNA: TGTGCCAGCAGCCTCGGGGGTTCTGGGGCCAACGTCCTGACTTTC. It translates to CASSLGGSGANVLTF. Full variable domain (rest looked up from reference TRBV7-2 and TRBJ2-6): GAGVSQSPSNKVTEKGKDVELRCDPISGHTALYWYRQSLGQGLEFLIYFQGNSAPDKSGLPSDRFSAERTGGSVSTLTIQRTQQEDSAVYLCASSLGGSGANVLTFGAGSRLTVL.

The chain has TRBV18 and TRBJ2-1, with TRBD2 matching 7 bases. Looked up from germline, CDR1 is KGHSH and CDR2 is LQKENI. V shed 5 bases, J shed 6 bases, and the junction held 13 bases outside the gene matches. This CDR3 comprises 16 residues. This CDR3 reads CASSEGDYRLGNEQFF. For the CDR3, the DNA is TGTGCCAGCTCAGAAGGGGACTACCGGTTGGGCAATGAGCAGTTCTTC.

The genes are TRBV6-1 and TRBJ2-1; a possible D gene is TRBD1 (6 bases). Trimming removed 6 bases at V and 0 bases at J, with 12 bases between. This CDR3 is built from 15 residues. The germline V gene has CDR1 MNHNS and CDR2 SASEGT. This chain's CDR3 is CASSTRGGSYNEQFF. CDR3 DNA sequence: TGTGCCAGCAGCACTAGAGGGGGCTCCTACAATGAGCAGTTCTTC.

V usage is TRBV2 and J usage is TRBJ2-5, with a weak D call TRBD2 (6 bases). Trimming took 3 bases from V and 2 from J, leaving 16 bases between them. Looked up from germline, CDR1 is SNHLY and CDR2 is FYNNEI. This CDR3 is built from 16 residues. Written as DNA, the CDR3 is TGTGCCAGCAGTGATGAAATGGGGGGACCACAAGAGACCCAGTACTTC. It is translated as CASSDEMGGPQETQYF. The whole variable domain, filled in from reference TRBV2 and TRBJ2-5, reads EPEVTQTPSHQVTQMGQEVILRCVPISNHLYFYWYRQILGQKVEFLVSFYNNEISEKSEIFDDQFSVERPDGSNFTLKIRSTKLEDSAMYFCASSDEMGGPQETQYFGPGTRLLVL.

The chain links TRBV4-2 to TRBJ1-5, with D possibly TRBD1 on 6 matching bases. The V gene's germline CDR1 is LGHNA and CDR2 YNFKEQ. Deletions cut 3 bases from V and 2 bases from J, with 17 bases between. The CDR3 is 17 amino acids. CDR3 coding DNA: TGTGCCAGCAGCCAGGCCGTTGGGGCAGGGGGCAATCAGCCCCAGCATTTT. Its translation: CASSQAVGAGGNQPQHF.

This clone has only one observation. This sequence joins TRBV19 and TRBJ2-1; 14 bases align to TRBD2. Trimming cost V 4 bases and J 6 bases; bases outside gene matches: 5. There are 16 residues in the CDR3. Germline CDR1 is LNHDA and CDR2 is SQIVND (reference sequence). The CDR3 sequence: CASSTRLAGGPNEQFF. CDR3 DNA sequence: TGTGCCAGTAGTACCCGACTAGCGGGAGGGCCCAATGAGCAGTTCTTC.

The chain combines TRBV2 with TRBJ1-4, with a possible D match to TRBD1 (6 bases). V was pared by 5 bases and J by 1 base, with 8 bases between. Per the germline V gene, CDR1 is SNHLY and CDR2 is FYNNEI. This CDR3 comprises 14 residues. CDR3 sequence: CASSSTGTNEKLFF. The CDR3 DNA is TGTGCCAGCAGTTCGACAGGAACTAATGAAAAACTGTTTTTT. The complete variable domain, with remaining parts taken from reference TRBV2 and TRBJ1-4, reads EPEVTQTPSHQVTQMGQEVILRCVPISNHLYFYWYRQILGQKVEFLVSFYNNEISEKSEIFDDQFSVERPDGSNFTLKIRSTKLEDSAMYFCASSSTGTNEKLFFGSGTQLSVL.

V and J are TRBV28 and TRBJ1-5, with D perhaps TRBD1 (6 bases). V was cut by 2 bases and J by 4 bases, with 15 bases left in between. Germline CDR1 is MDHEN and CDR2 is SYDVKM. This CDR3 region has 16 residues. The CDR3 coding sequence is TGTGCCAGCAGTTTAATCCGACAGGCTTTTAATCAGCCCCAGCATTTT. This translates into CASSLIRQAFNQPQHF.

The chain joins TRBV19 to TRBJ2-4; TRBD2 aligns across 8 bases. Germline values: CDR1 LNHDA, CDR2 SQIVND (reference sequence). V shed 7 bases and J 0 bases; nucleotides not matched to a gene: 11. This CDR3 comprises 17 residues. CDR3: CASTPGGAPGAKNIQYF. CDR3 bases: TGTGCCAGTACCCCCGGGGGGGCACCAGGAGCCAAAAACATTCAGTACTTC. Drawing the rest from reference TRBV19 and TRBJ2-4, the complete variable domain is DGGITQSPKYLFRKEGQNVTLSCEQNLNHDAMYWYRQDPGQGLRLIYYSQIVNDFQKGDIAEGYSVSREKKESFPLTVTSAQKNPTAFYLCASTPGGAPGAKNIQYFGAGTRLSVL.

The chain has TRBV28 and TRBJ2-2; no clear D gene. The CDR3 runs 19 residues. Germline lookup yields CDR1 MDHEN and CDR2 SYDVKM. Trimming shortened V by 3 bases and J by 1 base, and 21 bases separated the two germline ends. CDR3 nucleotides: TGTGCCAGCAGTTTTTTCACTACCGGCCAGATTAAGAACACCGGGGAGCTGTTTTTT. This sequence encodes CASSFFTTGQIKNTGELFF.

The chain uses TRBV7-3 and TRBJ2-1, with D possibly TRBD2 on 5 matching bases. Trimming left V 2 bases short and J 6 bases short, with 17 bases between. The CDR3 length is 16 residues. In germline, CDR1 is SGHTA, CDR2 FQGTGA. The CDR3 bases are TGTGCCAGCAGCTTATATCTTAGCGAGGTATTCAATGAGCAGTTCTTC. Amino acids: CASSLYLSEVFNEQFF.

The genes are TRBV28 and TRBJ1-1; TRBD1 is a possible D gene (6 bases). This CDR3 is 13 amino acids long. Germline values: CDR1 MDHEN, CDR2 SYDVKM. V was pared by 8 bases and J by 1 base, with 11 bases between. The CDR3: CASRQGQNTEAFF. The CDR3 region has the DNA TGTGCCAGCCGTCAGGGGCAGAACACTGAAGCTTTCTTT.